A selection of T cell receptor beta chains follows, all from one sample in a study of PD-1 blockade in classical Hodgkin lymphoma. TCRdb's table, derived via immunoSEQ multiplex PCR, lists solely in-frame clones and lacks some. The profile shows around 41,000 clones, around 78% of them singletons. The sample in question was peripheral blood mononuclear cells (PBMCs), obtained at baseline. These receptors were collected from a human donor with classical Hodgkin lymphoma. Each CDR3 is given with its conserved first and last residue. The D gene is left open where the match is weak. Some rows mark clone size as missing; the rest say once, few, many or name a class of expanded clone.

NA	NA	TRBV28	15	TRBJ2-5	CASSLGWGAKETQYF	TGTGCCAGCAGTTTAGGATGGGGAGCCAAAGAGACCCAGTACTTC
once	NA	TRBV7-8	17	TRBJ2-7	CASSPKSKSFLTYEQYF	TGTGCCAGCAGCCCCAAATCTAAGAGCTTTCTGACCTACGAGCAGTACTTC
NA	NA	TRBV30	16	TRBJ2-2	CAWIGRHEGFVGELFF	TGTGCCTGGATTGGGCGGCACGAGGGGTTCGTCGGGGAGCTGTTTTTT
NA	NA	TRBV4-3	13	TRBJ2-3	CASSQGEAGTQYF	TGCGCCAGCAGCCAGGGGGAAGCGGGTACGCAGTATTTT
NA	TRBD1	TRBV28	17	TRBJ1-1	CASSSHGTGKVNTEAFF	TGTGCCAGCAGTTCCCACGGGACAGGGAAGGTGAACACTGAAGCTTTCTTT
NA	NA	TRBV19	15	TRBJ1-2	CASSSRDIINYGYTF	TGTGCCAGTAGCTCAAGGGACATCATTAACTATGGCTACACCTTC
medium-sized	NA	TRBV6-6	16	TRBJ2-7	CASSYSTLPGRNEQYF	TGTGCCAGCAGTTACTCGACTTTACCAGGGAGGAACGAGCAGTACTTC
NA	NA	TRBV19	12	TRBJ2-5	CASRNIRGTQYF	TGTGCCAGCCGGAACATAAGGGGGACCCAGTACTTC
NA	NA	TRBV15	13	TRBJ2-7	CATSRASGYEQYF	TGTGCCACCAGCAGAGCAAGTGGCTACGAGCAGTACTTC
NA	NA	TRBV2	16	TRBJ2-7	CASTRKGLAGTYEQYF	TGTGCCAGCACCAGAAAGGGCCTAGCCGGAACCTACGAGCAGTACTTC
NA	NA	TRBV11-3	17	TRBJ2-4	CASSSVRDIWAKNIQYF	TGTGCCAGCAGCTCCGTCCGGGACATCTGGGCCAAAAACATTCAGTACTTC
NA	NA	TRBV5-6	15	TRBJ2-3	CASSLIGSPTDTQYF	TGTGCCAGCAGCTTGATCGGTAGCCCGACAGATACGCAGTATTTT
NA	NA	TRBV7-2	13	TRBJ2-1	CASSGGTLNEQFF	TGTGCCAGCAGCGGCGGGACTCTTAATGAGCAGTTCTTC
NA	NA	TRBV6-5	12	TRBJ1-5	CASSYGQQPQHF	TGTGCCAGCAGTTACGGACAGCAGCCCCAGCATTTT
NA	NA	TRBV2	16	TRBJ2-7	CASSGGSGLILREQYF	TGTGCCAGCAGTGGGGGTAGCGGATTAATTCTACGGGAGCAGTACTTC
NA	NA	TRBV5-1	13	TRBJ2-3	CASSRRDVDTQYF	TGCGCCAGCAGCCGCAGGGACGTGGATACGCAGTACTTT
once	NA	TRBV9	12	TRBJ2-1	CASSATFYEQFF	TGTGCCAGCAGCGCCACCTTCTATGAGCAGTTCTTC
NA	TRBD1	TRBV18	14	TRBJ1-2	CASSPRQGAFGYTF	TGTGCCAGCTCACCACGGCAGGGGGCGTTCGGCTACACCTTC
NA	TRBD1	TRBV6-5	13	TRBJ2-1	CASSLDRGNEQFF	TGTGCCAGCAGTTTGGACAGGGGCAATGAGCAGTTCTTC
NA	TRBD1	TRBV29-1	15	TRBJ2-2	CSVEFQGANTGELFF	TGCAGCGTTGAGTTCCAGGGGGCTAACACCGGGGAGCTGTTTTTT
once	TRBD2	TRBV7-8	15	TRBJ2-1	CASSLAETSVHEQFF	TGTGCCAGCAGCCTCGCCGAGACTAGCGTTCATGAGCAGTTCTTC
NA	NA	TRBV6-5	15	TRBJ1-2	CASSYSPGLDYGYTF	TGTGCCAGCAGTTACAGCCCAGGGTTGGACTATGGCTACACCTTC
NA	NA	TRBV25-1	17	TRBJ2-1	CASSESFWGSSYNEQFF	TGTGCCAGCAGTGAATCATTCTGGGGGAGCTCCTACAATGAGCAGTTCTTC
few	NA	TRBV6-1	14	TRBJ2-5	CASSVAGYQETQYF	TGTGCCAGCAGCGTTGCAGGGTACCAAGAGACCCAGTACTTC
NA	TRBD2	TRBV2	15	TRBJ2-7	CASRGGLSGRNEQYF	TGTGCCAGCAGGGGGGGCCTTAGCGGGAGAAACGAGCAGTACTTC
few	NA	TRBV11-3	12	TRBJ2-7	CASSLRGYEQYF	TGTGCCAGCAGCTTAAGGGGGTACGAGCAGTACTTC
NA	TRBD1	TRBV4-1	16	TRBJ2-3	CASSQVPGGLADTQYF	TGCGCCAGCAGCCAAGTCCCAGGGGGCCTGGCAGATACGCAGTATTTT
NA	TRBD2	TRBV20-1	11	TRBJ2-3	CGGGETNTQYF	TGCGGGGGGGGAGAAACGAATACGCAGTATTTT
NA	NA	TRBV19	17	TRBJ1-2	CASSMKYRLSGFEGYTF	TGTGCCAGTAGTATGAAGTATAGGTTGTCGGGTTTTGAAGGCTACACCTTC
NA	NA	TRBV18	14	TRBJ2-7	CASSPRWQEYEQYF	TGTGCCAGTTCACCACGGTGGCAGGAGTACGAGCAGTACTTC
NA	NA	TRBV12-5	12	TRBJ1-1	CASGPPGPEAFF	TGTGCTAGTGGTCCCCCGGGCCCTGAAGCTTTCTTT
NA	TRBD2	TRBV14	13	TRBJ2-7	CASSQVGTSGLNF	TGTGCCAGCAGCCAGGTGGGGACTAGCGGGCTTAACTTC
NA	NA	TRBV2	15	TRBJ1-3	CASRDRGGSGNTIYF	TGTGCCAGCAGAGATAGAGGGGGCTCTGGAAACACCATATATTTT
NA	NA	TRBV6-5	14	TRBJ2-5	CASSYSRYQETQYF	TGTGCCAGCAGTTACTCCAGGTACCAAGAGACCCAGTACTTC
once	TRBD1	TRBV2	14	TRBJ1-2	CASSSRQGYYGYTF	TGTGCCAGCAGTAGCCGACAGGGATACTATGGCTACACCTTC
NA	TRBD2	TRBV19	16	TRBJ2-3	CASSTPGLAGVYTQYF	TGTGCCAGTAGTACCCCCGGACTAGCGGGAGTTTATACGCAGTATTTT
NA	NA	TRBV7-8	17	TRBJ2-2	CASSRTEISGSTGELFF	TGTGCCAGCAGCCGCACCGAGATAAGCGGTTCCACCGGGGAGCTGTTTTTT
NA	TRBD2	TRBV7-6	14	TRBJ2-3	CASSLGREPDTQYF	TGTGCCAGCAGCTTAGGGCGGGAGCCAGATACGCAGTATTTT
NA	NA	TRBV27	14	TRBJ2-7	CASTPIGGSYEQYF	TGTGCCAGCACCCCGATAGGGGGCTCCTACGAGCAGTACTTC
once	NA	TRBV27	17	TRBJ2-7	CASSQLPTRGHSYEQYF	TGTGCCAGCAGTCAACTCCCCACTCGCGGGCACTCCTACGAGCAGTACTTC
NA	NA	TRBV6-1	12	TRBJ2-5	CASTVTQETQYF	TGTGCCAGCACGGTCACCCAAGAGACCCAGTACTTC
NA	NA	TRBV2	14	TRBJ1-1	CASSEQAGWTEAFF	TGTGCCAGCAGTGAACAAGCAGGGTGGACTGAAGCTTTCTTT
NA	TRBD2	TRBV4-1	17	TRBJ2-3	CASSQILLAAHTDTQYF	TGCGCCAGCAGCCAAATACTTCTAGCGGCCCACACAGATACGCAGTATTTT
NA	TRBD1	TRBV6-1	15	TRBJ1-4	CASRDIQGAVEKLFF	TGTGCCAGCAGAGATATACAGGGGGCGGTTGAAAAACTGTTTTTT
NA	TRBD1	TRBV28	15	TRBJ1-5	CASSWGDRGGQPQHF	TGTGCCAGCAGTTGGGGGGACAGGGGCGGACAGCCCCAGCATTTT
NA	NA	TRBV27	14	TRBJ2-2	CASSSYRDTGELFF	TGTGCCAGCAGTTCCTACAGGGATACCGGGGAGCTGTTTTTT
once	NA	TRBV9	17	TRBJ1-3	CASSPGKGPVAGNTIYF	TGTGCCAGCAGCCCAGGAAAAGGGCCTGTGGCTGGAAACACCATATATTTT
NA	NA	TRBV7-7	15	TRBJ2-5	CASSPTGTPQETQYF	TGTGCTAGCAGCCCCACCGGGACACCCCAAGAGACCCAGTACTTC
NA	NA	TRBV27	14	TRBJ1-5	CASSLGGINQPQHF	TGTGCCAGCAGTTTGGGAGGGATCAATCAGCCCCAGCATTTT
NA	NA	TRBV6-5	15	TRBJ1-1	CASSYSSRGYTEAFF	TGTGCCAGCAGTTACTCGAGCCGCGGGTACACTGAAGCTTTCTTT
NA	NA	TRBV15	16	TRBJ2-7	CATSRGGGRVSDEQYF	TGTGCCACCAGCAGAGGGGGGGGGCGCGTATCAGACGAGCAGTACTTC
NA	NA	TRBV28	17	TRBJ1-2	CASSLLRGGSANYGYTF	TGTGCCAGCAGTTTACTTCGGGGGGGTTCCGCTAACTATGGCTACACCTTC
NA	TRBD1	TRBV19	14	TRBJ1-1	CASTRDRGDTEAFF	TGTGCCAGTACCCGGGACAGAGGAGACACTGAAGCTTTCTTT
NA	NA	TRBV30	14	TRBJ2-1	CAWSSGYSYNEQFF	TGTGCCTGGAGTTCTGGCTACTCCTACAATGAGCAGTTCTTC
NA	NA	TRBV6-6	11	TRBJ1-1	CAAGATGVAFF	TGTGCTGCAGGGGCGACGGGGGTAGCTTTCTTT
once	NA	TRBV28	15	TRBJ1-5	CASSLWGFDNQPQHF	TGTGCCAGCAGTTTATGGGGGTTTGACAATCAGCCCCAGCATTTT
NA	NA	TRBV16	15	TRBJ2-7	CASSAFRDVGAEQYF	TGTGCCAGCAGCGCCTTTAGGGACGTGGGAGCGGAGCAGTACTTC